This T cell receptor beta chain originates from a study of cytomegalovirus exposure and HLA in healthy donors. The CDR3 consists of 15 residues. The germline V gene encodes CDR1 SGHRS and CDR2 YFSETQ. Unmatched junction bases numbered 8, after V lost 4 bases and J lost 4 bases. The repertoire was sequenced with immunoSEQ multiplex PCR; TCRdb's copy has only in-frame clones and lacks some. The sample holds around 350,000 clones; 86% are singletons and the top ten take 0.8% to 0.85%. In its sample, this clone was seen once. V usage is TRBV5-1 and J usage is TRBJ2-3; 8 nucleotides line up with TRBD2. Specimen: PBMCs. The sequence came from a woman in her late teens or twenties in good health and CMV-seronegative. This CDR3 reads CASSPGIGRADTQYF. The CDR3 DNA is TGCGCCAGCAGCCCTGGGATCGGGAGGGCAGATACGCAGTATTTT.